One and the same sample provided the 6 T cell receptor beta chains below, sequenced in a study of blood T cell repertoires in COVID-19 (dated by TCRdb to the early 2020s). Receptor libraries were prepared by the immunoSEQ multiplex PCR assay. The immuneACCESS repertoire file appears here via TCRdb, limited to in-frame rearrangements. These files lack a portion of the clones; in checked studies, under half of the deficit traces to unresolved V genes, and the cause of the others is not known. This sample gives over 200,000 clones in total; roughly nine tenths of them show up just once. The ten largest clones capture 1.5% to 2% of the sample. What was sequenced was peripheral blood. Receptor source: a man in his forties with active or convalescent COVID-19.

V and J are TRBV23-1 and TRBJ2-7; 10 bases match TRBD1. TRBV23-1 is an ORF for which the function is uncertain. This CDR3 contains 18 residues. V dropped 0 bases and J dropped 4; count of bases not matched to a gene: 12. In nucleotides, the CDR3 is TGCGCCAGCAGTCAATCTGCCGGACAGGGGGTTGACCAGTACGAGCAGTACTTC. This codes for CASSQSAGQGVDQYEQYF.

This sequence joins TRBV19 and TRBJ1-1; 9 bases agree with TRBD1. After removal of 6 bases from V and 11 bases from J, the junction contained 4 bases not matched to a gene. The CDR3 length is 11 residues. CDR1 LNHDA and CDR2 SQIVND come from the germline V gene (reference sequence). CDR3 protein: CASRRDREAFF. The DNA of the CDR3 is TGTGCCAGTAGGAGGGACAGGGAGGCTTTCTTT.

The V call is TRBV28, the J call TRBJ1-5; TRBD1 agrees at 8 bases. Losses at the gene ends were 9 bases for V and 2 bases for J; bases not matched to a gene: 3. Germline assignment: CDR1 MDHEN and CDR2 SYDVKM. The CDR3 has 13 residues. The CDR3 spells CASQGAGNQPQHF. The CDR3, as DNA: TGTGCCAGTCAGGGGGCCGGCAATCAGCCCCAGCATTTT.

The V and J genes are TRBV29-1 and TRBJ2-1, with 9 bases that match TRBD1. The junction had 2 bases not matched to a gene; V was cut back by 7 bases and J by 1 base. This CDR3 spans 13 amino acids. Per germline, CDR1 SQVTM and CDR2 ANQGSEA. CDR3 sequence: CSDDRGSYNEQFF. In DNA, the CDR3 is TGCAGCGACGACAGGGGGTCCTACAATGAGCAGTTCTTC.

This sequence joins TRBV7-3 and TRBJ2-3; no clear D. The V and J ends lost 5 bases and 3 bases respectively, with 9 bases between them. This CDR3 spans 13 amino acids. Germline CDR1 is SGHTA and CDR2 is FQGTGA. For the CDR3, the DNA is TGTGCCAGCAGCGCCATGGAGACAGATACGCAGTATTTT. Its protein is CASSAMETDTQYF.

V gene TRBV7-8 combines with J gene TRBJ2-3; 11 bases line up with TRBD2. The V gene end was trimmed by 5 bases and the J gene end by 2 bases; junction bases not matched to a gene: 6. Per the germline V gene, CDR1 is SGHVS and CDR2 is FQNEAQ. The CDR3 is made up of 16 amino acids. The CDR3: CASSPRTSGYTDTQYF. CDR3 coding DNA: TGTGCCAGCAGCCCTAGGACTAGCGGGTACACAGATACGCAGTATTTT. Based on the CDR3 plus reference TRBV7-8 and TRBJ2-3, the full variable domain is GAGVSQSPRYKVAKRGQDVALRCDPISGHVSLFWYQQALGQGPEFLTYFQNEAQLDKSGLPSDRFFAERPEGSVSTLKIQRTQQEDSAVYLCASSPRTSGYTDTQYFGPGTRLTVL.